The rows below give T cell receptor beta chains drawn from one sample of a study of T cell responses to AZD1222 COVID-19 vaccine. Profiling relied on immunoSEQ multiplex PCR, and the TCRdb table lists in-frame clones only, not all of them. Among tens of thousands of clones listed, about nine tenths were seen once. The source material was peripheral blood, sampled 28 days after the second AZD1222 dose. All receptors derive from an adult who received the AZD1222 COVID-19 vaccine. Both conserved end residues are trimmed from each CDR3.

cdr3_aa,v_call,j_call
ASSPGDEKLF,TRBV2,TRBJ1-4
ASSPAPGGDIQY,TRBV13,TRBJ2-4
ASSLFPLGLGETDTQY,TRBV5-1,TRBJ2-3
SAQEKRGYT,TRBV29-1,TRBJ1-2
ASSLGQAGGRGSNQPQH,TRBV6-2/TRBV6-3,TRBJ1-5
ATSGTGGPEQY,TRBV15,TRBJ2-7
ASSSTFSYEQY,TRBV19,TRBJ2-7
ASSVAPGGGGNTIY,TRBV9,TRBJ1-3
ASSLGDTQY,TRBV11-2,TRBJ2-3
ASRVSQGQPQH,TRBV6-5,TRBJ1-5
ASSKDGTFSYNEQF,TRBV21-1,TRBJ2-1
ASRMNTGGYQPQH,TRBV2,TRBJ1-5
ASSVDSHYGYT,TRBV9,TRBJ1-2
ASSSSSYNSPLH,TRBV5-1,TRBJ1-6
ASSAQQGSGGRLNEQF,TRBV9,TRBJ2-1
ASSLMDRAGYEQY,TRBV27,TRBJ2-7
ASSLGEYRTDTQY,TRBV7-9,TRBJ2-3
ASSLELGGVGNTIY,TRBV11-2,TRBJ1-3
ASSSDGGSTQPQH,TRBV5-1,TRBJ1-5
ASSNPGLAGGLYIADTQY,TRBV4-1,TRBJ2-3
ASSVDLLSGNTIY,TRBV9,TRBJ1-3
ASSPTQSSYEQY,TRBV28,TRBJ2-7
ASSLGAVNEQF,TRBV7-3,TRBJ2-1
ASSFARDRRYYEQY,TRBV7-6,TRBJ2-7
ASSQGTGGNQPQH,TRBV3-1/TRBV3-2,TRBJ1-5
ASSLVDRGTEAF,TRBV5-1,TRBJ1-1
ASSPKTPGPSVGNTIY,TRBV25-1,TRBJ1-3
ASSVSPYGVDTQY,TRBV9,TRBJ2-3
ASSLEMGGGYT,TRBV7-3,TRBJ1-2
ASSASGLAGVEQF,TRBV9,TRBJ2-1
ASTSLLLGKLF,TRBV12-3/TRBV12-4,TRBJ1-4
ASQNRVSYEQY,TRBV6-5,TRBJ2-7
ASSLRSGTNTGELF,TRBV4-1,TRBJ2-2
ASSQSNQETQY,TRBV12-3/TRBV12-4,TRBJ2-5
ASSLMTSGNNEQF,TRBV11-2,TRBJ2-1
ASSSFPHLY,TRBV12-3/TRBV12-4,TRBJ2-5
AWSPPRVANEKLF,TRBV30,TRBJ1-4
ASSTGSLVYEQY,TRBV19,TRBJ2-7
ASSYPEETQY,TRBV6-6,TRBJ2-5
SVEGQTEAF,TRBV29-1,TRBJ1-1
AERGGHGYT,TRBV30,TRBJ1-2
ASSIETATNEKLF,TRBV19,TRBJ1-4
ASSVAGLRYT,TRBV11-2,TRBJ1-2
ASSPQGEWSYEQY,TRBV5-5,TRBJ2-7
ASSDTGGETQY,TRBV6-1,TRBJ2-5
ASSGGLAGTDEQF,TRBV11-2,TRBJ2-1
ASSLTGNYGYT,TRBV28,TRBJ1-2
AGRGDLSYGTDTQY,TRBV30,TRBJ2-3
ASSLEGNSPLH,TRBV5-1,TRBJ1-6
ASSPGQRKETQY,TRBV4-1,TRBJ2-5
ASSALSTDTQY,TRBV9,TRBJ2-3
ASSLVTDGYT,TRBV5-1,TRBJ1-2
ASRRQEHNEQF,TRBV5-4,TRBJ2-1
ASSQARDSRYEQY,TRBV4-3,TRBJ2-7